This T cell receptor beta chain was sequenced for a study of blood T cell repertoires in COVID-19. Study details: In each case, the material was cDNA or gDNA derived from T cells, B-cell-depleted T cells, or PBMCs.

Germline V gene lookup returns CDR1 DFQATT and CDR2 SNEGSKA (reference sequence). J was trimmed by 5 bases and V by 3 bases; bases with no gene match: 9. The length of the CDR3 is 14 residues. Sequencing was performed with immunoSEQ multiplex PCR; in TCRdb, only in-frame clones are kept and a portion is missing. The data contain some 45,000 clones, roughly 82% of them seen just once; the ten biggest clones take up more than 20%. Sequencing was carried out using peripheral blood. The rearrangement uses TRBV20-1 and TRBJ2-7, with 8 bases identical to TRBD1. The source of this sequence is a woman aged 60-75 years with acute or convalescent COVID-19. CDR3 sequence: CSASPRTGPNEQYF. In nucleotides, the CDR3 is TGCAGTGCTAGTCCCCGGACAGGGCCCAACGAGCAGTACTTC.